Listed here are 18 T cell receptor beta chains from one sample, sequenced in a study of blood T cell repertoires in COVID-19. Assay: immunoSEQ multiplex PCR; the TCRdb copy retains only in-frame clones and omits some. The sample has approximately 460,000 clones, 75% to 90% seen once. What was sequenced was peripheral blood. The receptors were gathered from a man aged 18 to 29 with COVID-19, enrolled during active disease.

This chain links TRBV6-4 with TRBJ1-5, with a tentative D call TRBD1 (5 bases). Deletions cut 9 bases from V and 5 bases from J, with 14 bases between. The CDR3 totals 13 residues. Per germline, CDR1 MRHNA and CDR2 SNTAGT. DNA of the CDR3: TGTGCCAGACTCGGCGGGGGGGATCAGCCCCAGCATTTT. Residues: CARLGGGDQPQHF.

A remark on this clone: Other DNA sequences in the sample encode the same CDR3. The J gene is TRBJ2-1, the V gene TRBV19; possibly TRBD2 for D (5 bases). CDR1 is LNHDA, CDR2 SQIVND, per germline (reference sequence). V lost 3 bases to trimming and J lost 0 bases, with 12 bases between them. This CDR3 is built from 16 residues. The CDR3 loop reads CASSIGTRSSYNEQFF. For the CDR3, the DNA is TGTGCCAGTAGTATCGGAACTAGGAGCTCCTACAATGAGCAGTTCTTC. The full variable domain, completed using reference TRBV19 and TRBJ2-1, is DGGITQSPKYLFRKEGQNVTLSCEQNLNHDAMYWYRQDPGQGLRLIYYSQIVNDFQKGDIAEGYSVSREKKESFPLTVTSAQKNPTAFYLCASSIGTRSSYNEQFFGPGTRLTVL.

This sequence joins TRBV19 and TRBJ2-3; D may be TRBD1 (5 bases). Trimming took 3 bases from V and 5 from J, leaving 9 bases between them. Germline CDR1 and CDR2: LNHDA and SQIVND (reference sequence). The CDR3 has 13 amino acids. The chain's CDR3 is CASSMGLRDTQYF. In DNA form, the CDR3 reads TGTGCCAGTAGTATGGGGCTCAGAGATACGCAGTATTTT. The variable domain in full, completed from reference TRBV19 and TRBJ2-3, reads DGGITQSPKYLFRKEGQNVTLSCEQNLNHDAMYWYRQDPGQGLRLIYYSQIVNDFQKGDIAEGYSVSREKKESFPLTVTSAQKNPTAFYLCASSMGLRDTQYFGPGTRLTVL.

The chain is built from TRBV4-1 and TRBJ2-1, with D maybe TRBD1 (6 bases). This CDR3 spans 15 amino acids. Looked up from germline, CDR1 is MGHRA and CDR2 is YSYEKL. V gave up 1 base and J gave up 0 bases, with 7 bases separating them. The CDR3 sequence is CASSQGTVSYNEQFF. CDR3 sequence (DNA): TGCGCCAGCAGCCAAGGGACAGTCTCCTACAATGAGCAGTTCTTC.

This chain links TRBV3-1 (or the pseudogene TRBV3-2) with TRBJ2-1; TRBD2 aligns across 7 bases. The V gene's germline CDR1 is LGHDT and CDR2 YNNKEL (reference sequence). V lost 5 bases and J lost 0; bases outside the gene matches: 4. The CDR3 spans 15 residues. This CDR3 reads CASSGSGVSYNEQFF. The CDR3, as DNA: TGTGCCAGCAGCGGGAGCGGGGTCTCCTACAATGAGCAGTTCTTC.

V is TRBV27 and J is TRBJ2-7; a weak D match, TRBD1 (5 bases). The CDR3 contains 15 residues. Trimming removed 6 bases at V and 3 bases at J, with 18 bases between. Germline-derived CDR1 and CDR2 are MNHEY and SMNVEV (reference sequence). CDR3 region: CASSLGVGSLYEQYF. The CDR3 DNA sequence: TGTGCCAGCAGCCTAGGGGTAGGTTCGCTCTACGAGCAGTACTTC.

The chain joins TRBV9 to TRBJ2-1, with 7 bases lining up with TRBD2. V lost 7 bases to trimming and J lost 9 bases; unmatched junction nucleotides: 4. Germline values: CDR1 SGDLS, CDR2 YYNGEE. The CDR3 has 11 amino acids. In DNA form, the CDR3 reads TGTGCCAGCTCCCAGCGGGGTGAGCAGTTCTTC. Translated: CASSQRGEQFF.

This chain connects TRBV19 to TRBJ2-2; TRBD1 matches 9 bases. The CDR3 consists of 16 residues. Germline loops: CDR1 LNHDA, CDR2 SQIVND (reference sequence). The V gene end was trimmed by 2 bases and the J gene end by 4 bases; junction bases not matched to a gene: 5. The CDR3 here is CASSIWGTGSTGELFF. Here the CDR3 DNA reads TGTGCCAGTAGTATATGGGGGACAGGGTCCACCGGGGAGCTGTTTTTT.

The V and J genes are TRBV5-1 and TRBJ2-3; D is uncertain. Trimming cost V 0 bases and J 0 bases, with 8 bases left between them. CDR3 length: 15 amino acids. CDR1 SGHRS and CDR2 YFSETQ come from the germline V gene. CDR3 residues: CASSLVSPSTDTQYF. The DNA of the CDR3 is TGCGCCAGCAGCTTGGTTAGCCCGAGCACAGATACGCAGTATTTT.

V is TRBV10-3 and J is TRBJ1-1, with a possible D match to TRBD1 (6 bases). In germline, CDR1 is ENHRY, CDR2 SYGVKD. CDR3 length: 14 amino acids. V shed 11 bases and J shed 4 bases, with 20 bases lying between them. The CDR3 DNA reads TGTGCCGCGAAGGGGGGAGGGGTAATCACTGAAGCTTTCTTT. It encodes CAAKGGGVITEAFF.

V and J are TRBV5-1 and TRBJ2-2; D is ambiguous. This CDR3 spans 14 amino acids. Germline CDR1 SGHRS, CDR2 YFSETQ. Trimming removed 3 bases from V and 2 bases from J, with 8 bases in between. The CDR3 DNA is TGCGCCAGCAGCTCCGACTTAAACACCGGGGAGCTGTTTTTT. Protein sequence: CASSSDLNTGELFF.

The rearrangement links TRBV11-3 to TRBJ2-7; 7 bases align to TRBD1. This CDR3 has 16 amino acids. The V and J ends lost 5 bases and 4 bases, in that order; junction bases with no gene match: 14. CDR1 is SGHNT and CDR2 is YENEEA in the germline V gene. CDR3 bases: TGTGCCAGCAGCCCAACAACAGGGGCTACGGCGTACGAGCAGTACTTC. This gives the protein CASSPTTGATAYEQYF.

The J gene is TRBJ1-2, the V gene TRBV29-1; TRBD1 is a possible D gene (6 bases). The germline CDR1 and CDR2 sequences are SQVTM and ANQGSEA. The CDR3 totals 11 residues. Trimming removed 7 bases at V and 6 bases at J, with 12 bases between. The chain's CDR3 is CSATGSHGYTF. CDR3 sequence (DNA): TGCAGCGCTACAGGGTCCCATGGCTACACCTTC.

CDR3 nucleotides: TGTGCCAGCAGCTCCCCCGGGGGAGGATCCTACGAGCAGTACTTC. It yields the protein CASSSPGGGSYEQYF. The chain carries TRBV11-2 and TRBJ2-7, with D perhaps matching TRBD2 (6 bases). The CDR3 contains 15 residues. Trimming removed 4 bases at V and 1 base at J, with 14 bases between. Germline-derived CDR1 and CDR2 are SGHAT and FQNNGV.

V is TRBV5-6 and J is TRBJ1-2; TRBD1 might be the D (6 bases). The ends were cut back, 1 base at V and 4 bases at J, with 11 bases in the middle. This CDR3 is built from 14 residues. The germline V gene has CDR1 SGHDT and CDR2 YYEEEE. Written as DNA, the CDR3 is TGTGCCAGCAGCTTGTCAGGGGTGCGCTATGGCTACACCTTC. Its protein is CASSLSGVRYGYTF.

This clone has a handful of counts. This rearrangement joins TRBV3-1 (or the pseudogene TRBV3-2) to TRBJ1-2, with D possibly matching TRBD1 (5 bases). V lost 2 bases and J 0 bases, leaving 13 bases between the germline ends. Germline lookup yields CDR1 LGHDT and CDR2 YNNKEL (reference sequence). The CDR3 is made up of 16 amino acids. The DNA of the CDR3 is TGTGCCAGCAGCCAATCCACTACAGGAGCTAACTATGGCTACACCTTC. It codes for CASSQSTTGANYGYTF.

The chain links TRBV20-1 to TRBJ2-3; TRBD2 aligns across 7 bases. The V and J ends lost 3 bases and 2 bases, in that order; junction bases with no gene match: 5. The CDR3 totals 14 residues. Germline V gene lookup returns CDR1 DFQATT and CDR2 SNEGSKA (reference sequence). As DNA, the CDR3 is TGCAGTGCTAGTAGGGAGGGCTTCACAGATACGCAGTATTTT. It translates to CSASREGFTDTQYF.

CDR3 sequence reads: CASSWTVTNEQFF. In nucleotides, the CDR3 is TGTGCCAGCAGTTGGACTGTCACGAATGAGCAGTTCTTC. J is TRBJ2-1 and V is TRBV28; the D gene is possibly TRBD2 (5 bases). V gave up 4 bases and J gave up 7 bases, with 11 bases separating them. The CDR3 sequence is 13 residues long. Germline assignment: CDR1 MDHEN and CDR2 SYDVKM. Full variable domain (rest looked up from reference TRBV28 and TRBJ2-1): DVKVTQSSRYLVKRTGEKVFLECVQDMDHENMFWYRQDPGLGLRLIYFSYDVKMKEKGDIPEGYSVSREKKERFSLILESASTNQTSMYLCASSWTVTNEQFFGPGTRLTVL.